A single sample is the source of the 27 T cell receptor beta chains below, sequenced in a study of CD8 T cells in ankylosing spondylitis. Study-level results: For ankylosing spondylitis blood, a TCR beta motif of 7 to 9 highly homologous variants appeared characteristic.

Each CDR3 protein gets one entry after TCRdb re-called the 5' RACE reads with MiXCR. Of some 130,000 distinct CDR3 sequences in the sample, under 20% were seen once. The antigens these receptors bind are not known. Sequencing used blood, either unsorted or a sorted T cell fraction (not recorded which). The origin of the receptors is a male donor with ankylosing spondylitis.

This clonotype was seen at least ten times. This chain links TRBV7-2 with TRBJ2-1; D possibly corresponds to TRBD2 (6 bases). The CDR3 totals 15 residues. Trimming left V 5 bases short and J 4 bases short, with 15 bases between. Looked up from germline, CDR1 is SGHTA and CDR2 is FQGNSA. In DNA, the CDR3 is TGTGCCAGCAGCCCCCGCGGGGCGGAATACAATGAGCAGTTCTTC. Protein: CASSPRGAEYNEQFF.

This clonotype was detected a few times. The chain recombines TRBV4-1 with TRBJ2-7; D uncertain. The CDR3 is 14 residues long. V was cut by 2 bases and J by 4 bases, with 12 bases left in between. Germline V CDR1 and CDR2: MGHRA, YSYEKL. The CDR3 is CASSQLTEFYEQYF. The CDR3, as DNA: TGCGCCAGCAGCCAACTAACAGAATTTTACGAGCAGTACTTC.

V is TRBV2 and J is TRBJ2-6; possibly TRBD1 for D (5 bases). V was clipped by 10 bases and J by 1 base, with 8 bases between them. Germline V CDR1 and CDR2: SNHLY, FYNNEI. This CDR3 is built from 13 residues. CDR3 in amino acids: CATPGSGANVLTF. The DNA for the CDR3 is TGTGCCACCCCAGGGTCTGGGGCCAACGTCCTGACTTTC.

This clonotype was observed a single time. The chain's CDR3 is CASSLSTSGTSYEQYF. CDR3 bases: TGTGCCAGCAGTTTATCTACTAGCGGGACCTCCTACGAGCAGTACTTC. The rearrangement joins TRBV27 to TRBJ2-7, with TRBD2 matching over 10 bases. Germline CDR1 is MNHEY and CDR2 is SMNVEV (reference sequence). V lost 0 bases, J lost 0 bases, and 2 bases stayed unmatched. The CDR3 totals 16 residues.

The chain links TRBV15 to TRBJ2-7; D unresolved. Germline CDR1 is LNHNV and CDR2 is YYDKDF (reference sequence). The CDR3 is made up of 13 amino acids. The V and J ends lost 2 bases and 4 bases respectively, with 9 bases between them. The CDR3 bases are TGTGCCACCAGCAGACCCCCCCGTTACGAGCAGTACTTC. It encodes CATSRPPRYEQYF.

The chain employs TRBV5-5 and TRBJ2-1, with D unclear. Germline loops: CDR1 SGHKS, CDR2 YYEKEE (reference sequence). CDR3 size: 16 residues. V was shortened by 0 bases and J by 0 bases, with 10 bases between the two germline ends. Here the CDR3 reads CASSLVPESSYNEQFF. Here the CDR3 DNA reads TGTGCCAGCAGCTTGGTTCCGGAAAGCTCCTACAATGAGCAGTTCTTC.

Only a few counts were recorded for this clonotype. The CDR3 loop is CASSEYGNTEAFF. In DNA, the CDR3 is TGTGCCAGCAGCGAATACGGGAACACTGAAGCTTTCTTT. The chain links TRBV9 to TRBJ1-1, with no clear D. V lost 3 bases and J lost 1, with 7 bases in between. The CDR3 length is 13 residues. Germline V gene lookup returns CDR1 SGDLS and CDR2 YYNGEE. Supplemented by reference TRBV9 and TRBJ1-1, the full variable domain reads DSGVTQTPKHLITATGQRVTLRCSPRSGDLSVYWYQQSLDQGLQFLIQYYNGEERAKGNILERFSAQQFPDLHSELNLSSLELGDSALYFCASSEYGNTEAFFGQGTRLTVV.

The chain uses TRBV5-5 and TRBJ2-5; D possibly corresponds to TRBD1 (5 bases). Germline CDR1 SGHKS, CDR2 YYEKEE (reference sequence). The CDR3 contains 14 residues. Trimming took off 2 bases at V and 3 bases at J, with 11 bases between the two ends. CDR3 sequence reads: CASSFVGREETQYF. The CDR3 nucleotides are TGTGCCAGCAGCTTCGTGGGCAGGGAAGAGACCCAGTACTTC. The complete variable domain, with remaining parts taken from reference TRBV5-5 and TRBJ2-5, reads DAGVTQSPTHLIKTRGQQVTLRCSPISGHKSVSWYQQVLGQGPQFIFQYYEKEERGRGNFPDRFSARQFPNYSSELNVNALLLGDSALYLCASSFVGREETQYFGPGTRLLVL.

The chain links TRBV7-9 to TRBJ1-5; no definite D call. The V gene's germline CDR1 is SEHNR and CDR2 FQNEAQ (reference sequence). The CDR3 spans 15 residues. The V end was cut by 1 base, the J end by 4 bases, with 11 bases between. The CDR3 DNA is TGTGCCAGCAGCTTAGAGGGCGGAAAAAATCAGCCCCAGCATTTT. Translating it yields CASSLEGGKNQPQHF.

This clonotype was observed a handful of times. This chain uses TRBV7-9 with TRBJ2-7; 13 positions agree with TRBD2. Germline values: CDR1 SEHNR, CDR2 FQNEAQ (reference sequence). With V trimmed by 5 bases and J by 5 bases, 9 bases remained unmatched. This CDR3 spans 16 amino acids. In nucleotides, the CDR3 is TGTGCCAGCAGCACCCGACTAGCGGGAGGAGCCCACGAGCAGTACTTC. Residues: CASSTRLAGGAHEQYF. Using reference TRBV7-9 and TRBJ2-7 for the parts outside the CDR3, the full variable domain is DTGVSQNPRHKITKRGQNVTFRCDPISEHNRLYWYRQTLGQGPEFLTYFQNEAQLEKSRLLSDRFSAERPKGSFSTLEIQRTEQGDSAMYLCASSTRLAGGAHEQYFGPGTRLTVT.

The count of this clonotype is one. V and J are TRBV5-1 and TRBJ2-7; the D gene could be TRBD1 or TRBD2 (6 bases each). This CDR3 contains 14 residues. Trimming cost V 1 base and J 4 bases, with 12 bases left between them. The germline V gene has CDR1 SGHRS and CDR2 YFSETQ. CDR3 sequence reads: CASSLWGAGYEQYF. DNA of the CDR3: TGCGCCAGCAGCTTGTGGGGGGCTGGTTACGAGCAGTACTTC.

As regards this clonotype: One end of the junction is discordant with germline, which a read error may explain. The CDR3 DNA follows: TGTACCAGCAGCACCTACGGGACTAGCGGGAAGGGTGAGCAGTTCTTC. Its translation is CTSSTYGTSGKGEQFF. V gene TRBV6-2 or TRBV6-3 combines with J gene TRBJ2-1; TRBD2 agrees at 13 bases. In germline, CDR1 is MNHEY, CDR2 SVGEGT. The CDR3 is 16 amino acids.

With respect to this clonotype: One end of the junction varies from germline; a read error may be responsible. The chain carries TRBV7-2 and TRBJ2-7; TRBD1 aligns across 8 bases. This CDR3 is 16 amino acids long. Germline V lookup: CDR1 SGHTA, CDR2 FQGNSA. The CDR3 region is CASTLYPMDRDYEQYF. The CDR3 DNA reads TGTGCCAGCACCTTATACCCCATGGACAGGGATTACGAGCAGTACTTC.

The CDR3 DNA reads as TGTGCCAGCAGCTTCCGGGCAGTAGGCATCATTGCCACCGGGGAGCTGTTTTTT. It translates to CASSFRAVGIIATGELFF. V is TRBV11-1 and J is TRBJ2-2; D gene ambiguous. Germline CDR1 is SGHAT and CDR2 is FQDESV (reference sequence). Trimming took 3 bases from V and 4 from J, leaving 21 bases between them. The CDR3 length is 18 residues.

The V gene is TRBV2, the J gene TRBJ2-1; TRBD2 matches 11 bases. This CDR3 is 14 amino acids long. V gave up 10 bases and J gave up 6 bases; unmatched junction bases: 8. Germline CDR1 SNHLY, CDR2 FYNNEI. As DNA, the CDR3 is TGTGCCACCTTACTAGCGGGAGAGGTCAATGAGCAGTTCTTC. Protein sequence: CATLLAGEVNEQFF. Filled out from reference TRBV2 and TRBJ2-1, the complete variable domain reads EPEVTQTPSHQVTQMGQEVILRCVPISNHLYFYWYRQILGQKVEFLVSFYNNEISEKSEIFDDQFSVERPDGSNFTLKIRSTKLEDSAMYFCATLLAGEVNEQFFGPGTRLTVL.

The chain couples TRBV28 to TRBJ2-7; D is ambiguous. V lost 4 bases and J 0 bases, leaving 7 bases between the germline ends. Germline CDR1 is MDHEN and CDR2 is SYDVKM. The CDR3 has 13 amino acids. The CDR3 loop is CASSSFLSYEQYF. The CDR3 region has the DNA TGTGCCAGCAGTTCCTTCCTCTCCTACGAGCAGTACTTC.

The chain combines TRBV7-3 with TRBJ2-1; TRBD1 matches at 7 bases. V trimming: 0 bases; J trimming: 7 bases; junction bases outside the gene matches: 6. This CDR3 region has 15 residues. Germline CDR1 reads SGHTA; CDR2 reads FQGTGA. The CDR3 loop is CASSLTGAQGNEQFF. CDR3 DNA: TGTGCCAGCAGCTTAACGGGCGCACAGGGGAATGAGCAGTTCTTC.

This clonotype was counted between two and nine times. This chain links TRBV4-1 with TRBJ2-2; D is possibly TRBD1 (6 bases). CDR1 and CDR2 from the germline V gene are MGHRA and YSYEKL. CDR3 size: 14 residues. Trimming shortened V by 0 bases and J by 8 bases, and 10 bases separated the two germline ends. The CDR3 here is CASSQDRGKGELFF. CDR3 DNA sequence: TGCGCCAGCAGCCAAGATAGGGGGAAAGGGGAGCTGTTTTTT.

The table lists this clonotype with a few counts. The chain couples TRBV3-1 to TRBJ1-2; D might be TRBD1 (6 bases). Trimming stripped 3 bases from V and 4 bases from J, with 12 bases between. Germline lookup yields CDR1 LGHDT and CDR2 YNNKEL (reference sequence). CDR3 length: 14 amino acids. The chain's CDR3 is CASSHEGQIYGYTF. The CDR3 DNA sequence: TGTGCCAGCAGCCACGAAGGACAGATCTATGGCTACACCTTC.

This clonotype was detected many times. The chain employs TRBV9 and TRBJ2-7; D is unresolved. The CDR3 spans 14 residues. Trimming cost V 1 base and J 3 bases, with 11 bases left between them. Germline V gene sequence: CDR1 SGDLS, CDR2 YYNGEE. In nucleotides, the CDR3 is TGTGCCAGCAGCGTATCTCCGGATAACTACGAGCAGTACTTC. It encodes CASSVSPDNYEQYF.

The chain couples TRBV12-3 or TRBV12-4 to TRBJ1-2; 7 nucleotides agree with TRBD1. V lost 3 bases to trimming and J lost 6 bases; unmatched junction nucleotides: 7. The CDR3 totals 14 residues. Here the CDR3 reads CASSLLGGRDGYTF. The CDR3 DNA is TGTGCCAGCAGTTTGTTAGGGGGCCGGGATGGCTACACCTTC.

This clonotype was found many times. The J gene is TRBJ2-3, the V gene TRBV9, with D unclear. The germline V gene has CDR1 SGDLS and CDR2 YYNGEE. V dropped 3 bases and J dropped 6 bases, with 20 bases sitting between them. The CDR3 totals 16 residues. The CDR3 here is CASSASLVAHSDTQYF. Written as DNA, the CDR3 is TGTGCCAGCAGCGCCTCATTGGTAGCTCATTCCGATACGCAGTATTTT.

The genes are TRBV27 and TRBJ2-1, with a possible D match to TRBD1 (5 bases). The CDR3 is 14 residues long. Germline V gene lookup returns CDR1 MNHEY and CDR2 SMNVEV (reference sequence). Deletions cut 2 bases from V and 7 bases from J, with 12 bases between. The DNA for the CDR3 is TGTGCCAGCAGTTTAGGCAGGGCTCATAATGAGCAGTTCTTC. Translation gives CASSLGRAHNEQFF.

The CDR3 nucleotides read TGTGCCAGCAGCTTAATACAGGGCTCCTACAATGAGCAGTTCTTC. Its translation: CASSLIQGSYNEQFF. V is TRBV7-3 and J is TRBJ2-1; a possible D gene is TRBD1 (6 bases). Trimming removed 1 base at V and 0 bases at J, with 7 bases between. Germline CDR1 and CDR2: SGHTA and FQGTGA. This CDR3 has 15 residues. The full variable domain, completed using reference TRBV7-3 and TRBJ2-1, is GAGVSQTPSNKVTEKGKYVELRCDPISGHTALYWYRQSLGQGPEFLIYFQGTGAADDSGLPNDRFFAVRPEGSVSTLKIQRTERGDSAVYLCASSLIQGSYNEQFFGPGTRLTVL.

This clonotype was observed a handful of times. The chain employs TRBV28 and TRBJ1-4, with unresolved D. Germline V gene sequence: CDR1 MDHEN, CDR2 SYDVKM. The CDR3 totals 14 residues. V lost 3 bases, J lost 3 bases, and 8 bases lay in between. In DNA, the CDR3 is TGTGCCAGCAGTTTTCAGGCAGCTAATGAAAAACTGTTTTTT. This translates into CASSFQAANEKLFF.

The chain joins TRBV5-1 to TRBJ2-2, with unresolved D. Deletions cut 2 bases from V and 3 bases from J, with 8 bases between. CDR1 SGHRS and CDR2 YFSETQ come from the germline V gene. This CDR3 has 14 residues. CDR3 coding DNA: TGCGCCAGCAGCTTAGACACATACACCGGGGAGCTGTTTTTT. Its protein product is CASSLDTYTGELFF.

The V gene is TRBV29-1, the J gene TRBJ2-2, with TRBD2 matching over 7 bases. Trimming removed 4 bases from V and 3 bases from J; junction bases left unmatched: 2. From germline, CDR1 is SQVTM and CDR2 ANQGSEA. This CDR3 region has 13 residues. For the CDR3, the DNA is TGCAGCGTTGCGCGGGGGTACACCGGGGAGCTGTTTTTT. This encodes CSVARGYTGELFF.